Presented here are 18 T cell receptor beta chains from one specimen sequenced in a study of beta chain features in type 1 diabetes. Sequenced material consisted of expressed TCRB transcripts (all of the isolated RNA was reverse transcribed). TCRdb's copy holds only in-frame clones and misses some; the assay was immunoSEQ multiplex PCR. The profile covers about 620,000 clones, with about 14% appearing a single time and about 0.086% taken by the ten largest. Sequencing was performed on naive CD4+ T cells from blood. Receptors originate from a man aged 18-30 years in good health.

This clone was counted between two and nine times. The rearrangement links TRBV29-1 to TRBJ1-5; D call uncertain. The V and J ends lost 5 bases and 0 bases respectively, with 8 bases between them. Germline loops: CDR1 SQVTM, CDR2 ANQGSEA. The CDR3 runs to 13 residues. CDR3 region: CSVRENSNQPQHF. CDR3 nucleotide sequence: TGCAGCGTTAGGGAAAATAGCAATCAGCCCCAGCATTTT.

This chain links TRBV25-1 with TRBJ1-4, with D possibly TRBD1 on 6 matching bases. The CDR3 spans 15 residues. V dropped 1 base and J dropped 8 bases, with 14 bases sitting between them. CDR1 MGHDK and CDR2 SYGVNS come from the germline V gene. The CDR3 loop is CASSESGRGDEKLFF. CDR3 coding DNA: TGTGCCAGCAGTGAATCCGGCAGGGGAGACGAAAAACTGTTTTTT.

The rearrangement uses TRBV10-3 and TRBJ1-2; maybe TRBD1 (6 bases). Trimming shortened V by 6 bases and J by 1 base, and 18 bases separated the two germline ends. Germline V gene lookup returns CDR1 ENHRY and CDR2 SYGVKD. CDR3 size: 16 residues. The CDR3 is CAISDRTASLNYGYTF. In nucleotides, the CDR3 is TGTGCCATCAGCGATAGGACAGCATCTCTTAACTATGGCTACACCTTC.

This clone was observed a few times. This chain joins TRBV28 and TRBJ2-1, with a tentative D call TRBD2 (7 bases). This CDR3 spans 18 amino acids. Looked up from germline, CDR1 is MDHEN and CDR2 is SYDVKM. Trimming stripped 5 bases from V and 11 bases from J, with 31 bases between. CDR3 sequence: CASSLPLIREGERDKQFF. CDR3 in DNA: TGTGCCAGCAGTCTTCCCCTGATCCGCGAGGGGGAGCGGGATAAGCAGTTCTTC.

The rearrangement joins TRBV14 to TRBJ2-1; 8 bases agree with TRBD2. Losses at the gene ends were 4 bases for V and 8 bases for J; bases not matched to a gene: 7. Germline V CDR1 and CDR2: SGHDN, FVKESK. This CDR3 is 14 amino acids long. The CDR3 sequence: CASSPWTSRHEQFF. CDR3 nucleotide sequence: TGTGCCAGCAGCCCCTGGACTAGCAGGCATGAGCAGTTCTTC.

The sample holds a few counts of this clone. The chain uses TRBV25-1 and TRBJ1-6, with D maybe TRBD1 (6 bases). The CDR3 contains 15 residues. Germline lookup yields CDR1 MGHDK and CDR2 SYGVNS. V dropped 2 bases and J dropped 8 bases, with 13 bases sitting between them. The CDR3 region is CASSEDRRLDSPLHF. In DNA, the CDR3 is TGTGCCAGCAGTGAAGACAGGAGGTTGGATTCACCCCTCCACTTT.

This rearrangement joins TRBV9 to TRBJ2-2, with a tentative D call TRBD1 (6 bases). The CDR3 spans 16 residues. Trimming cost V 2 bases and J 4 bases, with 15 bases left between them. Germline CDR1 and CDR2: SGDLS and YYNGEE. CDR3 DNA: TGTGCCAGCAGCGTCTCCCTCGGACAGTCCACCGGGGAGCTGTTTTTT. Protein: CASSVSLGQSTGELFF.

The chain couples TRBV19 to TRBJ1-5, with 8 bases lining up with TRBD1. The germline gives CDR1 LNHDA, CDR2 SQIVND (reference sequence). The J segment lost 5 bases and the V segment lost 4 bases, leaving 13 bases of the junction unmatched. The CDR3 contains 17 residues. The CDR3 region is CASSKVLDRGRDQPQHF. CDR3 DNA: TGTGCCAGTAGTAAGGTCCTCGACAGGGGCCGGGATCAGCCCCAGCATTTT. Using reference TRBV19 and TRBJ1-5 for the parts outside the CDR3, the full variable domain is DGGITQSPKYLFRKEGQNVTLSCEQNLNHDAMYWYRQDPGQGLRLIYYSQIVNDFQKGDIAEGYSVSREKKESFPLTVTSAQKNPTAFYLCASSKVLDRGRDQPQHFGDGTRLSIL.

This clone was seen only a few times. V is TRBV28 and J is TRBJ2-3; 7 nucleotides match TRBD1. The V segment lost 7 bases and the J segment 6 bases; nucleotides outside the gene matches: 7. Germline V CDR1 and CDR2: MDHEN, SYDVKM. CDR3 length: 13 amino acids. The DNA for the CDR3 is TGTGCCAGCATGCAGGGCAGGGGGGATACGCAGTATTTT. Protein: CASMQGRGDTQYF.

This clone occurred a few times. This chain links TRBV7-9 with TRBJ1-6, with no clear D. V was cut by 2 bases and J by 13 bases, with 18 bases left in between. Germline CDR1 SEHNR, CDR2 FQNEAQ (reference sequence). The length of the CDR3 is 15 residues. The CDR3 sequence is CASSLFGQSTVPLHF. In DNA form, the CDR3 reads TGTGCCAGCAGCTTATTTGGGCAGAGCACGGTTCCCCTCCACTTT. Full variable domain (rest looked up from reference TRBV7-9 and TRBJ1-6): DTGVSQNPRHKITKRGQNVTFRCDPISEHNRLYWYRQTLGQGPEFLTYFQNEAQLEKSRLLSDRFSAERPKGSFSTLEIQRTEQGDSAMYLCASSLFGQSTVPLHFGNGTRLTVT.

This clone was observed a handful of times. The J gene is TRBJ1-1, the V gene TRBV29-1, with D tentatively TRBD1 (5 bases). This CDR3 is 16 amino acids long. V was cut by 5 bases and J by 2 bases, with 21 bases left in between. Germline CDR1 reads SQVTM; CDR2 reads ANQGSEA. CDR3 loop: CSVMGRDRPFNTEAFF. DNA of the CDR3: TGCAGCGTTATGGGCAGGGACCGACCTTTTAACACTGAAGCTTTCTTT.

This chain connects TRBV12-5 to TRBJ2-7; D may match TRBD1 or TRBD2 (5 bases each). The germline gives CDR1 LGHNT, CDR2 FRNRAP. CDR3 length: 16 amino acids. V was shortened by 2 bases and J by 3 bases, with 17 bases between the two germline ends. CDR3 in DNA: TGTGCTAGTGGTTTGCCCCGGGACGGCCGGGGCTACGAGCAGTACTTC. This sequence encodes CASGLPRDGRGYEQYF.

This clone was counted between two and nine times. The chain couples TRBV6-5 to TRBJ1-2, with 10 bases aligning to TRBD1. The CDR3 sequence is 15 residues long. The germline gives CDR1 MNHEY, CDR2 SVGAGI. V lost 4 bases, J lost 4 bases, and 6 bases stayed unmatched. Written as DNA, the CDR3 is TGTGCCAGCAGTTTCTTACGGACAGGGGGCTATGGCTACACCTTC. Encoded protein: CASSFLRTGGYGYTF.

V usage is TRBV7-2 and J usage is TRBJ1-5; D not resolved. Germline V gene data show CDR1 as SGHTA and CDR2 as FQGNSA. The CDR3 runs 14 residues. Trimming pared 1 base from V and 4 bases from J, leaving 8 bases between. The CDR3 sequence is CASSLELGNQPQHF. The CDR3 DNA reads TGTGCCAGCAGCTTAGAGCTAGGGAATCAGCCCCAGCATTTT.

The genes are TRBV19 and TRBJ2-2, with TRBD1 matching over 8 bases. Germline-derived CDR1 and CDR2 are LNHDA and SQIVND (reference sequence). The CDR3 totals 13 residues. The V segment lost 10 bases and the J segment 7 bases; nucleotides outside the gene matches: 8. The CDR3 DNA reads as TGTGCCATCTCCAGGGGGCACGGCGGGGAGCTGTTTTTT. It is translated as CAISRGHGGELFF.

The rearrangement links TRBV18 to TRBJ1-1; tentative D call: TRBD1 (6 bases). V lost 3 bases, J lost 2 bases, and 13 bases lay in between. The CDR3 runs to 15 residues. In germline, CDR1 is KGHSH, CDR2 LQKENI. This chain's CDR3 is CASSPDGTSNTEAFF. CDR3 nucleotide sequence: TGTGCCAGCTCACCGGACGGGACATCTAACACTGAAGCTTTCTTT.

This clone has ten or more counts. The chain joins TRBV10-3 to TRBJ2-1; D gene uncertain. V dropped 4 bases and J dropped 10 bases, with 5 bases sitting between them. Germline V gives CDR1 ENHRY, CDR2 SYGVKD. This CDR3 is built from 10 residues. The CDR3 DNA reads TGTGCCATCAGTGCGGGCGAGCAGTTCTTC. As protein: CAISAGEQFF.

This chain links TRBV4-1 with TRBJ1-4; D gene unclear. The CDR3 totals 14 residues. V was trimmed by 3 bases and J by 7 bases, leaving 12 bases between them. The germline CDR1 and CDR2 sequences are MGHRA and YSYEKL. CDR3 in DNA: TGCGCCAGCAGCCAGACCGGGCGTAGTGAAAAACTGTTTTTT. It yields the protein CASSQTGRSEKLFF.